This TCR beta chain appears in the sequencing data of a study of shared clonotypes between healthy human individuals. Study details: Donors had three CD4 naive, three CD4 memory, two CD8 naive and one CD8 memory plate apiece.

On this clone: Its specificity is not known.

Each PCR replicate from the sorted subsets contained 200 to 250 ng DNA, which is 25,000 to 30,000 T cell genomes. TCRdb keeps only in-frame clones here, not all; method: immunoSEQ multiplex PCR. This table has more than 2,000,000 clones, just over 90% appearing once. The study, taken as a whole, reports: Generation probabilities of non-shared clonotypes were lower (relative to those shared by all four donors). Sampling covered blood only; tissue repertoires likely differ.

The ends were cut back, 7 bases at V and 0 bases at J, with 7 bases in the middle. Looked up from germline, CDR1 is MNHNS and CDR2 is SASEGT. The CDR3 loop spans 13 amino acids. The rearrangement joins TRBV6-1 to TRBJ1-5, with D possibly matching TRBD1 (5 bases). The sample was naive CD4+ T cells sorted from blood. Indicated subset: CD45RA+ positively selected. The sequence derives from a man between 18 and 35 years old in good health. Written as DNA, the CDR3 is TGTGCCAGCATCAGGGATAGCAATCAGCCCCAGCATTTT. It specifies CASIRDSNQPQHF.